This T cell receptor beta chain was sequenced during a study of identical twins. There are 15 residues in the CDR3. With 1 base removed from V and 6 bases from J, the gap between germline ends came to 13 bases. Germline CDR1 and CDR2: LGHDT and YNNKEL (reference sequence). TCRdb processed the 5' RACE reads anew with MiXCR; each CDR3 protein has one entry. This sample has around 530,000 distinct CDR3 sequences, with around 15% found just once. These sequences were also reported in another study, on yellow fever vaccine responses in identical twins.

The sequenced sample was CD4+ T cells sorted from blood. The chain is built from TRBV3-1 and TRBJ2-1; D call uncertain. The source is a woman under 30 in good health. The CDR3 sequence: CASSQGVSPTNEQFF. CDR3 nucleotide sequence: TGTGCCAGCAGCCAAGGCGTCAGTCCTACCAATGAGCAGTTCTTC.